Listed below are T cell receptor beta chains from one sample, sequenced in a study of cytomegalovirus exposure and HLA in healthy donors. The protocol was immunoSEQ multiplex PCR, while the TCRdb copy is restricted to in-frame clones and leaves out a portion. In the table there are about 100,000 clones, 70% to 85% of which are singletons. Sequenced: PBMCs. Receptor source: a male donor in good health and CMV-seronegative. The CDR3 runs from the conserved cysteine through the conserved F or W. D genes are given only for firm matches. A clone size is listed for some rows: how often the clone was seen (once, few, many), or a class if it is expanded.

v_call: TRBV7-2; j_call: TRBJ2-1; clone_size: -; d_call: TRBD2; cdr3_aa: CASSSGLAGVFEQFF; cdr3_nt: TGTGCCAGCAGCTCTGGACTAGCGGGAGTTTTTGAGCAGTTCTTC
v_call: TRBV29-1; j_call: TRBJ1-1; clone_size: -; d_call: -; cdr3_aa: CSVSGQWGMNTEAFF; cdr3_nt: TGCAGCGTATCCGGACAGTGGGGAATGAACACTGAAGCTTTCTTT
v_call: TRBV5-6; j_call: TRBJ2-2; clone_size: -; d_call: TRBD1; cdr3_aa: CASSPMGQLLTGELFF; cdr3_nt: TGTGCCAGCAGCCCGATGGGACAGTTACTCACCGGGGAGCTGTTTTTT
v_call: TRBV20-1; j_call: TRBJ2-3; clone_size: once; d_call: -; cdr3_aa: CSAEETDTQYF; cdr3_nt: TGCAGTGCTGAGGAGACAGATACGCAGTATTTT
v_call: TRBV6-1; j_call: TRBJ2-5; clone_size: -; d_call: TRBD2; cdr3_aa: CASSSSGSFKETQYF; cdr3_nt: TGTGCCAGCAGCTCTAGCGGGAGTTTTAAAGAGACCCAGTACTTC
v_call: TRBV6-4; j_call: TRBJ2-6; clone_size: few; d_call: -; cdr3_aa: CASSNSGANVLTF; cdr3_nt: TGTGCCAGCAGCAACTCTGGGGCCAACGTCCTGACTTTC
v_call: TRBV11-3; j_call: TRBJ2-5; clone_size: -; d_call: -; cdr3_aa: CASSRDISETQYF; cdr3_nt: TGTGCCAGCAGCCGGGACATTTCAGAGACCCAGTACTTC
v_call: TRBV7-2; j_call: TRBJ2-7; clone_size: once; d_call: TRBD1; cdr3_aa: CASRGQAASYEQYF; cdr3_nt: TGTGCCAGCAGGGGACAGGCAGCATCGTACGAGCAGTACTTC
v_call: TRBV18; j_call: TRBJ2-1; clone_size: -; d_call: TRBD2; cdr3_aa: CASSPPASGGEQFF; cdr3_nt: TGTGCCAGCTCACCACCCGCTAGCGGGGGTGAGCAGTTCTTC
v_call: TRBV5-6; j_call: TRBJ2-1; clone_size: few; d_call: TRBD1; cdr3_aa: CASSARTGNNEQFF; cdr3_nt: TGTGCCAGCAGCGCCCGGACAGGTAACAATGAGCAGTTCTTC
v_call: TRBV12-1; j_call: TRBJ2-1; clone_size: -; d_call: -; cdr3_aa: CASSLIAGGCKEQFF; cdr3_nt: TGTGCCAGCAGCTTAATAGCGGGGGGGTGCAAGGAGCAGTTCTTC
v_call: TRBV5-4; j_call: TRBJ2-4; clone_size: -; d_call: -; cdr3_aa: CASSLDLSPPNEYF; cdr3_nt: TGTGCCAGCAGCTTGGATCTTAGCCCCCCAAATGAGTACTTC
v_call: TRBV4-2; j_call: TRBJ2-1; clone_size: once; d_call: TRBD2; cdr3_aa: CASRLVAGGAEQFF; cdr3_nt: TGTGCCAGCAGGCTCGTGGCGGGAGGTGCTGAGCAGTTCTTC
v_call: TRBV5-5; j_call: TRBJ1-1; clone_size: -; d_call: -; cdr3_aa: CASSLEAGPTEAFF; cdr3_nt: TGTGCCAGCAGCTTGGAGGCAGGGCCCACTGAAGCTTTCTTT
v_call: TRBV5-4; j_call: TRBJ1-2; clone_size: -; d_call: TRBD1; cdr3_aa: CASSWDDRGYGYTF; cdr3_nt: TGTGCCAGCAGCTGGGACGACAGGGGATATGGCTACACCTTC
v_call: TRBV11-2; j_call: TRBJ2-3; clone_size: -; d_call: -; cdr3_aa: CASNGGFSTDTQYF; cdr3_nt: TGTGCCAGCAATGGGGGCTTTAGCACAGATACGCAGTATTTT
v_call: TRBV7-9; j_call: TRBJ2-7; clone_size: -; d_call: -; cdr3_aa: CASSLSYEQYF; cdr3_nt: TGTGCCAGCAGCCTAAGTTACGAGCAGTACTTC
v_call: TRBV5-1; j_call: TRBJ2-5; clone_size: -; d_call: TRBD2; cdr3_aa: CASSLASGLARETQYF; cdr3_nt: TGCGCCAGCAGCTTGGCCTCCGGACTAGCAAGAGAGACCCAGTACTTC
v_call: TRBV14; j_call: TRBJ2-7; clone_size: -; d_call: -; cdr3_aa: CASSLRDFYEQYF; cdr3_nt: TGTGCCAGCAGCCTTCGGGACTTCTACGAGCAGTACTTC
v_call: TRBV23-1; j_call: TRBJ1-5; clone_size: -; d_call: TRBD1; cdr3_aa: CASSHAGGSNQPQHF; cdr3_nt: TGCGCCAGCAGTCACGCAGGGGGAAGCAATCAGCCCCAGCATTTT
v_call: TRBV9; j_call: TRBJ1-1; clone_size: once; d_call: -; cdr3_aa: CASSVTDTEAFF; cdr3_nt: TGTGCCAGCAGCGTAACAGACACTGAAGCTTTCTTT